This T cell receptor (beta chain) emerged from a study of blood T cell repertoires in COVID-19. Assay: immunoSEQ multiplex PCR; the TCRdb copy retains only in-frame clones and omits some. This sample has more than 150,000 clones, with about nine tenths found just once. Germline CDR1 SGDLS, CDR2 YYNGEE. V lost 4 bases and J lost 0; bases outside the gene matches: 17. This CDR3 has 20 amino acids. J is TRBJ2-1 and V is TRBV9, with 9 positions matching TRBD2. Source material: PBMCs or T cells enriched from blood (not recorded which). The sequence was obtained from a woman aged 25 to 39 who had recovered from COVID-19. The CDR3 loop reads CASSPRSGLAGRSSYNEQFF. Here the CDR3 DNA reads TGTGCCAGCAGCCCCCGTTCGGGGCTAGCGGGAAGGAGCTCCTACAATGAGCAGTTCTTC.